The next 18 T cell receptor beta chains were all read from a single sample in a study of OX40 agonist ivuxolimab in advanced cancers. TCRdb keeps only in-frame clones here, not all; method: immunoSEQ multiplex PCR. The table has around 14,000 clones, more than 65% seen once. The material was CD4+ or CD8+ T cells sorted from blood, obtained in a trial of the OX40 agonist ivuxolimab. The origin of the receptors is an adult with an advanced solid tumor such as melanoma, head and neck, liver or kidney cancer.

V gene TRBV2 combines with J gene TRBJ2-6; tentatively, D is TRBD1 (5 bases). There are 18 residues in the CDR3. Trimming took 1 base from V and 0 from J, leaving 13 bases between them. CDR1 SNHLY and CDR2 FYNNEI come from the germline V gene. The CDR3 reads CASSEGGPPVSGANVLTF. Here the CDR3 DNA reads TGTGCCAGCAGTGAAGGGGGCCCCCCCGTCTCTGGGGCCAACGTCCTGACTTTC.

In its sample, this clone was seen a few times. The CDR3 loop is CASSQAPSYEQYF. CDR3 sequence (DNA): TGTGCCAGCAGCCAAGCGCCATCCTACGAGCAGTACTTC. The J gene is TRBJ2-7, the V gene TRBV4-2; D ambiguous. The CDR3 contains 13 residues. Trimming pared 1 base from V and 1 base from J, leaving 5 bases between. CDR1 is LGHNA and CDR2 is YNFKEQ in the germline V gene.

CDR3 nucleotide sequence: TGTGCCAGCAGCGTAGCTGAGACCCAGGAGACCCAGTACTTC. As protein: CASSVAETQETQYF. This chain links TRBV9 with TRBJ2-5; D call uncertain. The CDR3 sequence is 14 residues long. V was clipped by 0 bases and J by 5 bases, with 11 bases between them. Germline CDR1 reads SGDLS; CDR2 reads YYNGEE.

The CDR3 loop is CATSTSGPQHF. CDR3 nucleotide sequence: TGTGCCACCAGCACCAGCGGGCCCCAGCATTTT. The chain links TRBV15 to TRBJ1-5; D is undetermined. CDR3 length: 11 residues. Germline CDR1 LNHNV, CDR2 YYDKDF (reference sequence). Trimming took 4 bases from V and 9 from J, leaving 7 bases between them.

The rearrangement uses TRBV19 and TRBJ1-4; a weak D match, TRBD1 (5 bases). CDR1 is LNHDA and CDR2 is SQIVND in the germline V gene (reference sequence). V was trimmed by 3 bases and J by 8 bases, leaving 13 bases between them. This CDR3 contains 14 residues. The CDR3 protein is CASSIHGDGEKLFF. CDR3 in DNA: TGTGCCAGTAGTATTCATGGGGACGGGGAAAAACTGTTTTTT. Together with reference TRBV19 and TRBJ1-4, the CDR3 gives the full variable domain: DGGITQSPKYLFRKEGQNVTLSCEQNLNHDAMYWYRQDPGQGLRLIYYSQIVNDFQKGDIAEGYSVSREKKESFPLTVTSAQKNPTAFYLCASSIHGDGEKLFFGSGTQLSVL.

The V call is TRBV5-6, the J call TRBJ2-2; D gene unclear. Deletions cut 3 bases from V and 6 bases from J, with 15 bases between. The CDR3 is 15 amino acids. Looked up from germline, CDR1 is SGHDT and CDR2 is YYEEEE. The CDR3 sequence: CASSSRLGWAGELFF. Written as DNA, the CDR3 is TGTGCCAGCAGCTCCCGCCTAGGGTGGGCCGGGGAGCTGTTTTTT. The complete variable domain, with remaining parts taken from reference TRBV5-6 and TRBJ2-2, reads DAGVTQSPTHLIKTRGQQVTLRCSPKSGHDTVSWYQQALGQGPQFIFQYYEEEERQRGNFPDRFSGHQFPNYSSELNVNALLLGDSALYLCASSSRLGWAGELFFGEGSRLTVL.

V is TRBV7-9 and J is TRBJ2-3; no reliable D call. Trimming stripped 3 bases from V and 2 bases from J, with 9 bases between. The germline CDR1 and CDR2 sequences are SEHNR and FQNEAQ (reference sequence). This CDR3 has 14 amino acids. As DNA, the CDR3 is TGTGCCAGCAGCTTGGACCCGACCACAGATACGCAGTATTTT. Translation: CASSLDPTTDTQYF.

V gene TRBV7-2 combines with J gene TRBJ2-7; D might be TRBD2 (6 bases). The CDR3 runs 16 residues. V dropped 1 base and J dropped 3 bases, with 16 bases sitting between them. Looked up from germline, CDR1 is SGHTA and CDR2 is FQGNSA. The CDR3 nucleotides are TGTGCCAGCAGCTTAGGAGTTGGGACTCGCCTCTACGAGCAGTACTTC. The encoded protein is CASSLGVGTRLYEQYF.

CDR3 residues: CASMFSGTLYEQYF. The CDR3 nucleotides read TGTGCCAGCATGTTCTCCGGGACACTCTACGAGCAGTACTTC. The rearrangement uses TRBV2 and TRBJ2-7, with a weak D call TRBD1 (6 bases). V shed 7 bases and J shed 3 bases, with 16 bases lying between them. The CDR3 is 14 amino acids. Germline V gene data show CDR1 as SNHLY and CDR2 as FYNNEI.

J is TRBJ2-7 and V is TRBV5-1, with a possible D match to TRBD1 (5 bases). Trimming removed 0 bases from V and 3 bases from J, with 7 bases in between. Per the germline V gene, CDR1 is SGHRS and CDR2 is YFSETQ. The CDR3 covers 13 residues. CDR3 region: CASSLGQNYEQYF. CDR3 nucleotides: TGCGCCAGCAGCTTGGGACAGAACTACGAGCAGTACTTC.

J is TRBJ2-7 and V is TRBV5-1; D remains ambiguous. Germline V lookup: CDR1 SGHRS, CDR2 YFSETQ. Trimming took off 0 bases at V and 2 bases at J, with 12 bases between the two ends. The CDR3 sequence is 15 residues long. This CDR3 reads CASSLDLGLTYEQYF. CDR3 nucleotide sequence: TGCGCCAGCAGCTTGGATCTAGGCCTAACCTACGAGCAGTACTTC.

The chain combines TRBV27 with TRBJ1-1, with D possibly TRBD1 on 5 matching bases. Trimming removed 3 bases from V and 5 bases from J, with 13 bases in between. Germline CDR1 and CDR2: MNHEY and SMNVEV (reference sequence). The CDR3 loop spans 14 amino acids. The CDR3 DNA follows: TGTGCCAGCAGTTTCGGGGGAATTGGAACTGAAGCTTTCTTT. This codes for CASSFGGIGTEAFF.

There are a few counts of this clone. The J gene is TRBJ1-2, the V gene TRBV4-1, with D unclear. The germline gives CDR1 MGHRA, CDR2 YSYEKL. Trimming stripped 1 base from V and 4 bases from J, with 13 bases between. This CDR3 has 15 amino acids. CDR3 amino acids: CASSQGVTGSYGYTF. The CDR3 DNA is TGCGCCAGCAGCCAAGGCGTCACGGGCAGCTATGGCTACACCTTC.

This clone is medium-sized within its sample. This rearrangement joins TRBV28 to TRBJ2-7, with 7 bases identical to TRBD2. J gave up 2 bases and V 4 bases, and 2 bases lay outside the gene matches. Germline values: CDR1 MDHEN, CDR2 SYDVKM. This CDR3 has 13 residues. The CDR3 protein is CASSSGGPYEQYF. Here the CDR3 DNA reads TGTGCCAGCAGTTCGGGGGGACCCTACGAGCAGTACTTC.

Concerning this clone: Other DNA sequences of this sample code for an identical CDR3. V usage is TRBV5-5 and J usage is TRBJ2-7, with D unclear. The CDR3 loop spans 13 amino acids. Deletions cut 2 bases from V and 2 bases from J, with 8 bases between. CDR1 is SGHKS and CDR2 is YYEKEE in the germline V gene (reference sequence). CDR3 in DNA: TGTGCCAGCAGCTTCAGAGTAGCCTACGAGCAGTACTTC. This sequence encodes CASSFRVAYEQYF.

This clone was observed once. The V gene is TRBV18, the J gene TRBJ1-2; 10 bases match TRBD1. The CDR3 has 14 amino acids. The germline gives CDR1 KGHSH, CDR2 LQKENI. V dropped 0 bases and J dropped 5; count of bases not matched to a gene: 0. CDR3 region: CASSPPGQGYGYTF. The CDR3 DNA reads as TGTGCCAGCTCACCACCGGGACAGGGGTATGGCTACACCTTC.

This clone has only a few counts. The J gene is TRBJ2-7, the V gene TRBV10-2; weak D call: TRBD1 (6 bases). The germline V and J ends were trimmed by 4 bases and 3 bases, with 7 bases remaining between them. CDR1 and CDR2 (germline): WSHSY, SAAADI. The CDR3 runs 12 residues. CDR3 coding DNA: TGCGCCAGCAGTGCGGACAGCTACGAGCAGTACTTC. Translating it yields CASSADSYEQYF.

The rearrangement links TRBV27 to TRBJ2-5, with D hard to call. This CDR3 region has 13 residues. Looked up from germline, CDR1 is MNHEY and CDR2 is SMNVEV (reference sequence). V lost 3 bases and J 4 bases, leaving 9 bases between the germline ends. The CDR3 coding sequence is TGTGCCAGCAGTTTTGGTCCGGTAGAGACCCAGTACTTC. Translating gives CASSFGPVETQYF.